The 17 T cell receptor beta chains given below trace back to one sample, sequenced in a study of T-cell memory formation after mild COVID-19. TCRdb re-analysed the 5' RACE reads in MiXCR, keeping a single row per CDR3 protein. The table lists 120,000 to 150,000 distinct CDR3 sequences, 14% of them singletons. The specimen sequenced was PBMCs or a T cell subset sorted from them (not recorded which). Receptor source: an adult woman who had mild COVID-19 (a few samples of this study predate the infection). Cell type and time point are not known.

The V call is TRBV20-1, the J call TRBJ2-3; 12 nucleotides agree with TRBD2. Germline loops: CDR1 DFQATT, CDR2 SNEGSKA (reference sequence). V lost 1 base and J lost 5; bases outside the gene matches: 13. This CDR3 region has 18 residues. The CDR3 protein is CSARGLAGVKPRGDTQYF. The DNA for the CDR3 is TGCAGTGCTAGAGGACTAGCGGGAGTGAAACCGAGGGGAGATACGCAGTATTTT.

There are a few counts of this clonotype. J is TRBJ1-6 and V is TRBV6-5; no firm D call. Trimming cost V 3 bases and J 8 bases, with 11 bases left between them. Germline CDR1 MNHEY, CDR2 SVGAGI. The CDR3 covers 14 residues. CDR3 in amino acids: CASSYQQGDSPLHF. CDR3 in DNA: TGTGCCAGCAGTTATCAGCAAGGAGATTCACCCCTCCACTTT.

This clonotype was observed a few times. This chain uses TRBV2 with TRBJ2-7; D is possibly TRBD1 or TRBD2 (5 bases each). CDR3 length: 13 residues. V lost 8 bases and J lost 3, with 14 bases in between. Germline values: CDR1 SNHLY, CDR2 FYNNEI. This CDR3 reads CASEGREGYEQYF. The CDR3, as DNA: TGTGCCAGCGAGGGCAGGGAAGGCTACGAGCAGTACTTC.

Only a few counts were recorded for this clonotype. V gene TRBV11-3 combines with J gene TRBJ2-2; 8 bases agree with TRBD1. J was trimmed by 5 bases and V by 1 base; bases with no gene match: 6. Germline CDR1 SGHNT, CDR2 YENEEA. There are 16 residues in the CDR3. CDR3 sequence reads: CASSLADGQGTGELFF. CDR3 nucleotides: TGTGCCAGCAGCTTAGCCGACGGACAGGGAACCGGGGAGCTGTTTTTT.

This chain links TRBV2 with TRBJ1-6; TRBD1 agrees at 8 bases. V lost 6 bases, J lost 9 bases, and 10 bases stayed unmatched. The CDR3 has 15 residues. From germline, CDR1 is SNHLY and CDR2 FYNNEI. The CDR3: CASRDREEGGSPLHF. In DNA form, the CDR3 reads TGTGCCAGCAGGGACAGGGAGGAAGGGGGTTCACCCCTCCACTTT.

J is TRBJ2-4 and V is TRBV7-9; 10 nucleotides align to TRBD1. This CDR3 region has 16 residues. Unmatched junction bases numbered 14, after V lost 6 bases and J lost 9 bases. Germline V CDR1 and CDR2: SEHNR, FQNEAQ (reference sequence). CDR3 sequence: CASSGIDRGRPSIQYF. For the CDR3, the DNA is TGTGCCAGCAGTGGAATCGACAGGGGGCGACCCAGCATTCAGTACTTC.

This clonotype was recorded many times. The CDR3 protein is CASSLEALSAFNSPLHF. The CDR3 nucleotides read TGCGCCAGCAGCTTGGAGGCTCTCTCAGCCTTTAATTCACCCCTCCACTTT. The chain uses TRBV5-1 and TRBJ1-6; D is unclear. The germline gives CDR1 SGHRS, CDR2 YFSETQ. The CDR3 consists of 17 residues. V was cut by 0 bases and J by 6 bases, with 16 bases left in between.

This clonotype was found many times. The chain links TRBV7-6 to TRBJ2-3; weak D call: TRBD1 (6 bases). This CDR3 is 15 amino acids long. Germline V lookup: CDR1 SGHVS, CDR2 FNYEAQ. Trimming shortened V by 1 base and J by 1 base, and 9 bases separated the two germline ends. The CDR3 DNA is TGTGCCAGCAGCTTAGTTTCAGGGGGCACAGATACGCAGTATTTT. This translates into CASSLVSGGTDTQYF.

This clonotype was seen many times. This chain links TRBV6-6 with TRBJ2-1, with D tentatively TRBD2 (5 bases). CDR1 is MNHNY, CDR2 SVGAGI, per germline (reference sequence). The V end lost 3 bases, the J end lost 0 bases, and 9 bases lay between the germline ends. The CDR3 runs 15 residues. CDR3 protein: CASSYSGSSYNEQFF. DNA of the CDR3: TGTGCCAGCAGTTATTCGGGGAGCTCCTACAATGAGCAGTTCTTC.

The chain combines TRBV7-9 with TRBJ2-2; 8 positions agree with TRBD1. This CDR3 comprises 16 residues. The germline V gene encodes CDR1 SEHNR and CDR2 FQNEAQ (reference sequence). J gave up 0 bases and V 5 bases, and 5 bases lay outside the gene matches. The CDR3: CASSPRTGTNTGELFF. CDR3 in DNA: TGTGCCAGCAGCCCGCGGACAGGGACGAACACCGGGGAGCTGTTTTTT.

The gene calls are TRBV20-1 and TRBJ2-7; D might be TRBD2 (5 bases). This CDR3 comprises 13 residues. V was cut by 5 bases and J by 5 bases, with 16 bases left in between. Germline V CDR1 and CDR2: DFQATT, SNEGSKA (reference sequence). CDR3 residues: CSAPKPLAHEQYF. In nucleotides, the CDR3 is TGCAGTGCTCCCAAACCGCTAGCCCACGAGCAGTACTTC.

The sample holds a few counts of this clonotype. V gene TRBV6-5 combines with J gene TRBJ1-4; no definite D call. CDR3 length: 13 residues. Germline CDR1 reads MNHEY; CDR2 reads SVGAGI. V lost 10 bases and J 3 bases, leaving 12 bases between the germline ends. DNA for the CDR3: TGTGCCACACACAACCACCCTAATGAAAAACTGTTTTTT. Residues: CATHNHPNEKLFF.

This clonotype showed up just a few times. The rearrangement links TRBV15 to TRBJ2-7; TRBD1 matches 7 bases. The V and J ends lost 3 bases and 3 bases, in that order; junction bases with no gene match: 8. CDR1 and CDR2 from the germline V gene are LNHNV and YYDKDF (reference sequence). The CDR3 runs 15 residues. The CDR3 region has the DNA TGTGCCACCAGCAGCGGGACAGAACTACTCTACGAGCAGTACTTC. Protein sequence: CATSSGTELLYEQYF.

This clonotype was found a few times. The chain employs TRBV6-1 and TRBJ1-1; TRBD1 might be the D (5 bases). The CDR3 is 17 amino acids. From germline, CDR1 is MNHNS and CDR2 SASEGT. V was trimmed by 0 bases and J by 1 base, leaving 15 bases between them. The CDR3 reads CASSEARGPQGNTEAFF. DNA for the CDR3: TGTGCCAGCAGTGAAGCCCGGGGACCCCAGGGGAACACTGAAGCTTTCTTT.

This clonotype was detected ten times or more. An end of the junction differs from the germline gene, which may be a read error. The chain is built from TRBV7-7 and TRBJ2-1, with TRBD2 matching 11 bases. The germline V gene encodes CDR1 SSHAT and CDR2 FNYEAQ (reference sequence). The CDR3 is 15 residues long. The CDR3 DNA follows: TGTGCTAGCAGCTTAATAGCGGGAGGGCCCAATGAGCAGTTCTTC. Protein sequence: CASSLIAGGPNEQFF.

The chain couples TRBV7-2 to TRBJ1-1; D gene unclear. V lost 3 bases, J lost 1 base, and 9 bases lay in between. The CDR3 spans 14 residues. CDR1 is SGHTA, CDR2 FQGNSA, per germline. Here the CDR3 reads CASSFRRENTEAFF. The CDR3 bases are TGTGCCAGCAGCTTTCGACGGGAGAACACTGAAGCTTTCTTT.

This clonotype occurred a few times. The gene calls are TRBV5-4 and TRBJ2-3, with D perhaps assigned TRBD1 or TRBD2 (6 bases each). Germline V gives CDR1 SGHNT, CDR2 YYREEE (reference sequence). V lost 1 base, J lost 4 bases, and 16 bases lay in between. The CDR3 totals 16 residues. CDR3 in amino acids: CASSLRAGEDADTQYF. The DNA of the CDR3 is TGTGCCAGCAGCTTGAGGGCAGGGGAGGATGCAGATACGCAGTATTTT.